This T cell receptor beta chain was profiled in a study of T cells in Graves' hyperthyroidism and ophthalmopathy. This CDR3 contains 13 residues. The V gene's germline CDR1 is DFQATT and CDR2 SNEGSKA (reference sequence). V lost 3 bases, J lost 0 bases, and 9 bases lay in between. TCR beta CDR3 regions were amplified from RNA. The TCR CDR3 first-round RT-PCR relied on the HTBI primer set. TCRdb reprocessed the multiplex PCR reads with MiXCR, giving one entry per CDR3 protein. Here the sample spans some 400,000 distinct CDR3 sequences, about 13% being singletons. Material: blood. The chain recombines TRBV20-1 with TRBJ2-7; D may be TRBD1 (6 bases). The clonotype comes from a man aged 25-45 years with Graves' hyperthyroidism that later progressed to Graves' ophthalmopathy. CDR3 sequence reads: CSARGTFSYEQYF. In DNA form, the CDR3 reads TGCAGTGCTAGGGGGACATTCTCCTACGAGCAGTACTTC.